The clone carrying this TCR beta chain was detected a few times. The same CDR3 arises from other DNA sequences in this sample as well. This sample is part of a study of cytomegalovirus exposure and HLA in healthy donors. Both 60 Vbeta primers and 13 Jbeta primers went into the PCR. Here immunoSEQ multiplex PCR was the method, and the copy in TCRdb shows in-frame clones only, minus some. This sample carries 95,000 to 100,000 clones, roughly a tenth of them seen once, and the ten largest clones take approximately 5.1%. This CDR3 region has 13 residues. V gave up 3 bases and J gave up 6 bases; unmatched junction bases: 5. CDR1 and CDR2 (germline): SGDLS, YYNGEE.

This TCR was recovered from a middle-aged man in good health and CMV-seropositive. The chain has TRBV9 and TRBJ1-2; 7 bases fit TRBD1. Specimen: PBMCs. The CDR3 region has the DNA TGTGCCAGCAGCGCCGGGACAGTAAATGGCTACACCTTC. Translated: CASSAGTVNGYTF.